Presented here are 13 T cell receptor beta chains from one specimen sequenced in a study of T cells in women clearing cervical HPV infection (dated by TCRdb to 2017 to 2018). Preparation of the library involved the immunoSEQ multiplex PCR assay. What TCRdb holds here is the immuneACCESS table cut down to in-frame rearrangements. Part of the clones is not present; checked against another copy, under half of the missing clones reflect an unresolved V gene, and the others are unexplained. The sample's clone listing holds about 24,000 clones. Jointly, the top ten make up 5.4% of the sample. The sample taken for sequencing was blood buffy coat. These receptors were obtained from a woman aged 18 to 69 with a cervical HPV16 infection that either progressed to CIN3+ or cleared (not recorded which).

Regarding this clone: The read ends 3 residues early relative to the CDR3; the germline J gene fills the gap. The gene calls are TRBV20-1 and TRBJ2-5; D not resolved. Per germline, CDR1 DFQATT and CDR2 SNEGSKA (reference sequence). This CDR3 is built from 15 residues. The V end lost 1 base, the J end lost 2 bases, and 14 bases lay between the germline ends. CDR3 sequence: CSARAREGLQETQYF. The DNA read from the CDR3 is TGCAGTGCTAGAGCGCGTGAAGGGTTGCAAGAGACC.

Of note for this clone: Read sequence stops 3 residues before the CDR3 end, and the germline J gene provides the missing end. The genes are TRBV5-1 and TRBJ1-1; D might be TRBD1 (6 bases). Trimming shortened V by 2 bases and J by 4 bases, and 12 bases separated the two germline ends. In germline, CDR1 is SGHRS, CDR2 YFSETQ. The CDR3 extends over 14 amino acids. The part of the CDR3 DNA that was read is TGCGCCAGCAGCTTCACAGGGCAGGCCACTGAA. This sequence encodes CASSFTGQATE. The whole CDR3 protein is CASSFTGQATEAFF.

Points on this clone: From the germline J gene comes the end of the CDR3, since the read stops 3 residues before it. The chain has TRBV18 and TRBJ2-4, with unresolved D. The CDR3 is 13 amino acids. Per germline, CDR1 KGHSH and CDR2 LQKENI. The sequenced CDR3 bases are TGTGCCAGCTCACCCGGCGGAGTCTATGGT. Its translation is CASSPGGVYG. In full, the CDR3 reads CASSPGGVYGQYF. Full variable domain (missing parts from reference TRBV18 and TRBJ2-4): NAGVMQNPRHLVRRRGQEARLRCSPMKGHSHVYWYRQLPEEGLKFMVYLQKENIIDESGMPKERFSAEFPKEGPSILRIQQVVRGDSAAYFCASSPGGVYGQYFGAGTRLSVL.

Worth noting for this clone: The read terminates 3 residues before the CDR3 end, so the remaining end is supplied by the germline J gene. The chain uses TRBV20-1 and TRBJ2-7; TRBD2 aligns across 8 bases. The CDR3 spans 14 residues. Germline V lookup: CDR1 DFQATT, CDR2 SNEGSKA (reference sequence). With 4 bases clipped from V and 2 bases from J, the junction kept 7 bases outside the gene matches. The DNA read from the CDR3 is TGCAGTGCTATCGGAATAGCGGGGACCTACGAG. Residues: CSAIGIAGTYE. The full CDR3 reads CSAIGIAGTYEQYF.

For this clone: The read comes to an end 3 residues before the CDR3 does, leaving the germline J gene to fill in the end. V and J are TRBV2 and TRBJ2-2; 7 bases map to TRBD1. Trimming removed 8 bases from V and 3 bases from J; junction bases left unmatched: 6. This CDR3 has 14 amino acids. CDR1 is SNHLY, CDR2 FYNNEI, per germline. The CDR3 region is CASRADRYTGELFF. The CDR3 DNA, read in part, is TGTGCCAGCCGGGCGGACAGGTACACCGGGGAG.

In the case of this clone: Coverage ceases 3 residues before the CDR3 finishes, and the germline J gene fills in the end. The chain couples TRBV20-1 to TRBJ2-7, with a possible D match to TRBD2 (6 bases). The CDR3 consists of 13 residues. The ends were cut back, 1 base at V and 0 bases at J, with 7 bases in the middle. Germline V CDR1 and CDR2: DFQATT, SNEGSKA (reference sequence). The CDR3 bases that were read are TGCAGTGCTAGAGTCGGGGGCTCCTACGAG. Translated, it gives CSARVGGSYE. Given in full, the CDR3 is CSARVGGSYEQYF.

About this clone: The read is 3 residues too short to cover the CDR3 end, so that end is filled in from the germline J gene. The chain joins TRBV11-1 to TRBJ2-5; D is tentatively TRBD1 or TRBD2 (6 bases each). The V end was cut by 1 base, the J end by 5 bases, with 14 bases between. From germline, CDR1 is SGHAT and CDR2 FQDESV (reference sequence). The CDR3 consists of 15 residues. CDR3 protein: CASSLGGGGGETQYF. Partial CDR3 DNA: TGTGCCAGCAGCTTAGGAGGTGGAGGGGGTGAGACC.

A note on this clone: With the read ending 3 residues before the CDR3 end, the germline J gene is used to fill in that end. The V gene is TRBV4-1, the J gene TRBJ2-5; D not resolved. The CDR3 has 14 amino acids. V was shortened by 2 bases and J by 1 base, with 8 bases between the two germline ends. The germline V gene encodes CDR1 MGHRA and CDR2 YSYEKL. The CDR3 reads CASSQWAVQETQYF. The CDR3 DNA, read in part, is TGCGCCAGCAGCCAATGGGCTGTCCAAGAGACC.

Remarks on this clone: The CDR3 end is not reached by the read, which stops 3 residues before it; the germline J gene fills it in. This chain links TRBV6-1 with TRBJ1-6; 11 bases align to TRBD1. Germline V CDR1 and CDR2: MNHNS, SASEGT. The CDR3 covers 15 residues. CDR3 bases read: TGTGCCAGCAGTGAACCGGGACAGGGGGGTGTCCCC. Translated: CASSEPGQGGVP. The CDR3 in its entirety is CASSEPGQGGVPLHF.

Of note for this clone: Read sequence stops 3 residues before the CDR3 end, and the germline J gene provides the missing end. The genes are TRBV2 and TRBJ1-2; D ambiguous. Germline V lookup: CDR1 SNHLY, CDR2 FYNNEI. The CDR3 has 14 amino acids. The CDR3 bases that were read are TGTGCCAGCAGGAGAGTAGCGGGAAACTACGAC. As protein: CASRRVAGNYD. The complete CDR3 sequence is CASRRVAGNYDYTF.

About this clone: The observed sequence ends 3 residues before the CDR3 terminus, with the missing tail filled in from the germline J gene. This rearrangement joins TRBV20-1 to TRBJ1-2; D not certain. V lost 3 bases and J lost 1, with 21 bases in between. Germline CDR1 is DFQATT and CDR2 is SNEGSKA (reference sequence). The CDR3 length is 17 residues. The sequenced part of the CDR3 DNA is TGCAGTGCTAGGAGGGTGGGCCTCACGGATATTAACTATGGC. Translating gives CSARRVGLTDINYG. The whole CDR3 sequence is CSARRVGLTDINYGYTF.

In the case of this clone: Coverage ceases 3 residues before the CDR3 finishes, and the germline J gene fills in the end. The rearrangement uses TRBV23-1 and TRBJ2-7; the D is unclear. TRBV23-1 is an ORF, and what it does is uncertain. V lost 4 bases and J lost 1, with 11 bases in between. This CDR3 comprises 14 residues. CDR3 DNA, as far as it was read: TGCGCCAGCAGTCGGGCAGGTCCTTCCTACGAG. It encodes CASSRAGPSYE. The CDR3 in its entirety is CASSRAGPSYEQYF.

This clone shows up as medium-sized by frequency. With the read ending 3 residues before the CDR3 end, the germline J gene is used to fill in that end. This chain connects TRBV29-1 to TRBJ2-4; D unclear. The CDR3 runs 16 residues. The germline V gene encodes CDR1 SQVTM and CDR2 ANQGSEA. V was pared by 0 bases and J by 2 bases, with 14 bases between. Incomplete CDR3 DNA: TGCAGCGTTGAAGATCCATACGAAGGTTCCAAAAACATT. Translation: CSVEDPYEGSKNI. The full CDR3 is CSVEDPYEGSKNIQYF. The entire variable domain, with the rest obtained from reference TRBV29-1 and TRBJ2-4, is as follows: SAVISQKPSRDICQRGTSLTIQCQVDSQVTMMFWYRQQPGQSLTLIATANQGSEATYESGFVIDKFPISRPNLTFSTLTVSNMSPEDSSIYLCSVEDPYEGSKNIQYFGAGTRLSVL.